This T cell receptor beta chain was obtained from a study of blood T cell repertoires in COVID-19. Study details: In each case, the material was cDNA or gDNA derived from T cells, B-cell-depleted T cells, or PBMCs.

Germline loops: CDR1 SGHAT, CDR2 FQNNGV. The ends were cut back, 3 bases at V and 5 bases at J, with 10 bases in the middle. This CDR3 has 13 residues. Per the original data handling: Counts of nucleated cells, estimated from reference gene primer amplification, were obtained. The protocol was immunoSEQ multiplex PCR, while the TCRdb copy is restricted to in-frame clones and leaves out a portion. V and J calls and clone size are as listed in that table; D and trimming were resolved from the DNA. Of 100,000 or so clones in the sample, 65% to 90% were seen once. This receptor was taken from a man in his fifties or sixties with acute or convalescent COVID-19. The chain links TRBV11-2 to TRBJ2-5; maybe TRBD2 (5 bases). Sequenced: peripheral blood. CDR3 sequence (DNA): TGTGCCAGCAGCTTGGTGGAGGATGAGACCCAGTACTTC. This sequence encodes CASSLVEDETQYF. Drawing the rest from reference TRBV11-2 and TRBJ2-5, the complete variable domain is EAGVAQSPRYKIIEKRQSVAFWCNPISGHATLYWYQQILGQGPKLLIQFQNNGVVDDSQLPKDRFSAERLKGVDSTLKIQPAKLEDSAVYLCASSLVEDETQYFGPGTRLLVL.